This TCR beta chain stems from a study of cytomegalovirus exposure and HLA in healthy donors. Study-wide context: Among the roughly 380 donors who were genotyped, roughly 86% fell in the genetic ancestry cluster that is associated with self-reported Caucasian donors. Study-level points and caveats: Most TCR beta V segments were productive about 90% or about 30% of the time in an earlier analysis.

PCR involved 60 Vbeta and 13 Jbeta primers. Using immunoSEQ multiplex PCR, the repertoire was profiled, and TCRdb retains in-frame clones only, with some absent. This table has around 130,000 clones, around 77% appearing once. Germline lookup yields CDR1 ENHRY and CDR2 SYGVKD. V lost 5 bases to trimming and J lost 2 bases; unmatched junction nucleotides: 8. This CDR3 comprises 16 residues. With regard to this clone: Its antigen is unidentified.

This receptor was taken from a man between 45 and 60 years old in good health and CMV-seronegative. Source material: PBMCs. The chain recombines TRBV10-3 with TRBJ2-7; 11 nucleotides match TRBD1. DNA for the CDR3: TGTGCCATCAGTCCTTCAGGACAGGGGGCGACCTACGAGCAGTACTTC. Its translation: CAISPSGQGATYEQYF.